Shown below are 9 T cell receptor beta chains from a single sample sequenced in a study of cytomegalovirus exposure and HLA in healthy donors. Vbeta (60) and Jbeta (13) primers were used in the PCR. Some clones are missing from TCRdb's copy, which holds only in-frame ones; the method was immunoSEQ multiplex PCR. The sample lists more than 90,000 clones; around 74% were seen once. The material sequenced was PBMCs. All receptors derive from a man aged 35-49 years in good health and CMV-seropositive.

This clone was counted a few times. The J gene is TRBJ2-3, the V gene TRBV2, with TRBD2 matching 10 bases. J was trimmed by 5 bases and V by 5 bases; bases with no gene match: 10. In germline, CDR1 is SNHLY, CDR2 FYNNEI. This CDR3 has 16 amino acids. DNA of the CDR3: TGTGCCAGCAGTTATAGCGGGGGGCGGGCAAAAGATACGCAGTATTTT. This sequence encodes CASSYSGGRAKDTQYF.

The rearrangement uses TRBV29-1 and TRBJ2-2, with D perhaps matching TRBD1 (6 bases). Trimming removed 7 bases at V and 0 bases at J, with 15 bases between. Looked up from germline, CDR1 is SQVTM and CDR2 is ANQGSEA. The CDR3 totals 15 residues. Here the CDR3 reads CSGRAGTSNTGELFF. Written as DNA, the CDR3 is TGCAGCGGTAGAGCCGGGACATCGAACACCGGGGAGCTGTTTTTT.

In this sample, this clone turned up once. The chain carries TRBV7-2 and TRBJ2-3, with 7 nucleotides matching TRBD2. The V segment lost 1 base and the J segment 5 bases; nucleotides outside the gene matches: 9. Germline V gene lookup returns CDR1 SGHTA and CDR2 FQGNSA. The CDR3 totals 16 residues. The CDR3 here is CASSLVARGRGDTQYF. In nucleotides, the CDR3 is TGTGCCAGCAGCTTAGTAGCTCGCGGGAGAGGAGATACGCAGTATTTT.

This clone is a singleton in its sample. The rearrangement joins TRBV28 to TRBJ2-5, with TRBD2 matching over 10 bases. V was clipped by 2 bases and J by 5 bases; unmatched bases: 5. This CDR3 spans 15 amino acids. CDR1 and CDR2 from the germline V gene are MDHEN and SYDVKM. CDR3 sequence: CASSLRVAGGETQYF. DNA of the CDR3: TGTGCCAGCAGTTTAAGGGTAGCGGGAGGTGAGACCCAGTACTTC.

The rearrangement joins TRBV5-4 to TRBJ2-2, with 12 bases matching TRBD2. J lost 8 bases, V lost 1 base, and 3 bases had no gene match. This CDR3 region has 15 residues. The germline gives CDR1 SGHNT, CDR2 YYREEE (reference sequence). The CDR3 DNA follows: TGTGCCAGCAGCTTGAGACTAGCGGGAGAGGGGGAGCTGTTTTTT. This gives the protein CASSLRLAGEGELFF.

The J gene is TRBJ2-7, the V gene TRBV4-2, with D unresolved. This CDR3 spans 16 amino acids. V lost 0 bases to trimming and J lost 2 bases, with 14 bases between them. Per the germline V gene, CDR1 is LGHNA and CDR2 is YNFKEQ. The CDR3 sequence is CASSQDPAYFTYEQYF. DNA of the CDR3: TGTGCCAGCAGCCAAGATCCCGCGTATTTTACCTACGAGCAGTACTTC.

CDR3 sequence: CASRPPGTDTQYF. CDR3 bases: TGTGCCAGCCGCCCCCCGGGCACAGATACGCAGTATTTT. The rearrangement joins TRBV6-5 to TRBJ2-3; D not certain. Germline lookup yields CDR1 MNHEY and CDR2 SVGAGI. This CDR3 has 13 residues. V dropped 8 bases and J dropped 1 base, with 10 bases sitting between them.

The CDR3 DNA reads TGTGCCAGCAGAAAACAGGGGGCAAGGTCCTACGAGCAGTACTTC. It specifies CASRKQGARSYEQYF. V is TRBV27 and J is TRBJ2-5, with 9 bases identical to TRBD1. The tail of the sequence fits TRBJ2-7 better, so the J call may be wrong. The CDR3 loop spans 15 amino acids. Germline CDR1 MNHEY, CDR2 SMNVEV (reference sequence).

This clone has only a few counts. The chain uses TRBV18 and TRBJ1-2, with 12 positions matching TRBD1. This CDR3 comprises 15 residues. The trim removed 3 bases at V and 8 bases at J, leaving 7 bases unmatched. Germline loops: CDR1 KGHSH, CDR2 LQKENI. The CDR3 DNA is TGTGCCAGCTCACCCGGGACAGGGGGCGCGAGGGGCTACACCTTC. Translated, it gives CASSPGTGGARGYTF.